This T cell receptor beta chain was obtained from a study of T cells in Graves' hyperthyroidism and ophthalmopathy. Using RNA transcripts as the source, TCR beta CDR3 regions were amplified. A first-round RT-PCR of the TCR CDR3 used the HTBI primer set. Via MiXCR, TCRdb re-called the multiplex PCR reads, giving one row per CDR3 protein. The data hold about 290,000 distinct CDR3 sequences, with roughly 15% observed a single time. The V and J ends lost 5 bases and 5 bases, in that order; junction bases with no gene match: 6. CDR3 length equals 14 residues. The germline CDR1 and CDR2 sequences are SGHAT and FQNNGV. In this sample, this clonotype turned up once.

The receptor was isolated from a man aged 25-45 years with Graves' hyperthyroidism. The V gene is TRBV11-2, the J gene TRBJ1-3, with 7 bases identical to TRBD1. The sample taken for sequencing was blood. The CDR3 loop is CASSPGDSRNTIYF. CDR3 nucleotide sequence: TGTGCCAGCAGCCCCGGGGACAGCAGAAACACCATATATTTT.